One TCR beta chain is described in this entry. Its antigen is unidentified. These data belong to a study of Graves' ophthalmopathy and Graves' hyperthyroidism. The wider study: In this cohort's terms, stable hyperthyroidism meant no ophthalmopathy by 18 months of follow-up.

Study results and limitations: Stable hyperthyroidism and ophthalmopathy were told apart by a 13-signature model, which achieved approximately 87% sensitivity and 81.08% specificity. Most expanded clonotypes in thyroid above 0.001 frequency also showed up in blood.

Hyperthyroidism in these 18- to 65-year-old patients was newly diagnosed, lasting under 2 months. The study amplified TCR beta CDR3 regions using RNA transcripts. In the first round, RT-PCR was carried out with HTBI primers, and a multiplex PCR formed the second round. TCRdb called the multiplex PCR reads again in MiXCR, with one record for every CDR3 protein. The profile covers about 550,000 distinct CDR3 sequences, with 39% appearing a single time and around 4.6% taken by the ten largest. The CDR3 consists of 13 residues. Germline-derived CDR1 and CDR2 are SGHTA and FQGNSA. V was shortened by 5 bases and J by 4 bases, with 11 bases between the two germline ends.

The receptor was derived from an adult man with Graves' hyperthyroidism. Sequences were obtained from peripheral blood or thyroid tissue (not recorded which). This chain uses TRBV7-2 with TRBJ2-5; D is unresolved. CDR3 sequence reads: CASSQTQLETQYF. CDR3 bases: TGTGCCAGCAGCCAAACGCAGCTAGAGACCCAGTACTTC.